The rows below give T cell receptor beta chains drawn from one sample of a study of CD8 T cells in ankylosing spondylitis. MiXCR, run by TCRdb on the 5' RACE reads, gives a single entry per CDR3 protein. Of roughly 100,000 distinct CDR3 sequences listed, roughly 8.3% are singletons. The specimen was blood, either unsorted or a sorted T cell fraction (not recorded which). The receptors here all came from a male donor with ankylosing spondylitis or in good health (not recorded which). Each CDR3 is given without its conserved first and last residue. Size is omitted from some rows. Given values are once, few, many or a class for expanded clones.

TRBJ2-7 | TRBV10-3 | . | AISAGTGEGAVY
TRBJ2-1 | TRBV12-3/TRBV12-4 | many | ASSLREWYNEQF
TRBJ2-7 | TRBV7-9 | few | ASSLPRAGQPYEQY
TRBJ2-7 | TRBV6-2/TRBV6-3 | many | ASSYGDWYSYEQY
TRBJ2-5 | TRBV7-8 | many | ASSLGTVLLETQY
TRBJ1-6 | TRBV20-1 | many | SARQGLRSPLH
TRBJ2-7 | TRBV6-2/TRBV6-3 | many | ASRTVSYEQY
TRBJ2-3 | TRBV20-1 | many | SAQPGGVTDTQY
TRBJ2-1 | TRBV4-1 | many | ASSPTSGRSYNEQF
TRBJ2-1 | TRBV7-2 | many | ASSFPGVTGNEQF